Below, one T cell receptor (beta chain) is given with its context. Its antigen is as yet unknown. In the PCR, 60 Vbeta and 13 Jbeta primers were used. Only in-frame clones appear in the TCRdb table, and some are missing; sequencing was by immunoSEQ multiplex PCR. Among approximately 190,000 clones listed, roughly 73% were seen once. The data derive from a study of cytomegalovirus exposure and HLA in healthy donors. General observations from the study: Researchers had no immune exposure information except CMV serostatus available. For most TCR beta V segments, an earlier analysis put the productive rate at about 87% or about 30% of the time. With DRB1 most and HLA-C fewest, TCR association rates differed between HLA loci in a later analysis. Rare TCR sequences dominated, though some public TCRs recurred in many donors.

This clonotype was obtained from a young woman in good health and CMV-seronegative. The sequenced sample was PBMCs.

The CDR3 sequence: CASSLSGAGANEQYF. The DNA of the CDR3 is TGTGCCAGCAGCTTAAGTGGGGCAGGGGCCAACGAGCAGTACTTC. The chain joins TRBV7-3 to TRBJ2-7; perhaps TRBD1 as D (6 bases). The CDR3 length is 15 residues. Trimming removed 1 base from V and 5 bases from J, with 15 bases in between. Germline CDR1 SGHTA, CDR2 FQGTGA.